This TCR beta chain was profiled in a study of post-analysis software for immune sequencing data. General study results and limits: With TRBV5-6, TRBV5-1 and TRBV20-1 included, five TRBV segments were more frequent in patients than in controls. Normalized Chao1 diversity was significantly lower in multiple sclerosis patients than in controls. Batch-mates among the samples co-clustered strongly by F measure.

Built from TCR beta cDNA, the libraries had unique molecular identifiers in them. TCRdb fed the PCR reads into MiXCR, producing one record per CDR3 protein. In the table there are hundreds of thousands of distinct CDR3 sequences, 30% of which are singletons. This clonotype was detected a few times. Antigen unknown. V shed 5 bases, J shed 2 bases, and the junction held 6 bases outside the gene matches. Germline V CDR1 and CDR2: SGHRS, YFSETQ. The CDR3 contains 14 residues. This TCR came from a girl between 5 and 17 years old with multiple sclerosis. The sample was blood. J is TRBJ1-2 and V is TRBV5-1; 7 nucleotides agree with TRBD1. The CDR3 loop is CASREGAPNYGYTF. The CDR3 nucleotides read TGCGCCAGCAGGGAGGGGGCGCCCAACTATGGCTACACCTTC.